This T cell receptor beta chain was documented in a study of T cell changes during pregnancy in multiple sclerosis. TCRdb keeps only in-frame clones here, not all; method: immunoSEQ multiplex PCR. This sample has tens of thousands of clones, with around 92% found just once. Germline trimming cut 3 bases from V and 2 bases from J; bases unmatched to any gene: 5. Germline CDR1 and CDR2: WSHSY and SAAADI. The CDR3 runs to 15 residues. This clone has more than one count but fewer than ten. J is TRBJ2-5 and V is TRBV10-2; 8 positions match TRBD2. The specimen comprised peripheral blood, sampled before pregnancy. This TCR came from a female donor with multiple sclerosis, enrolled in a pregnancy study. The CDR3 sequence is CASSDPGGVQETQYF. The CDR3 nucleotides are TGCGCCAGCAGTGATCCGGGAGGGGTTCAAGAGACCCAGTACTTC.